The present entry profiles one TCR beta chain with its context. The source of the sample is a study of CXCR3-negative and CXCR3-positive naive CD8 T cells. The CDR3 covers 15 residues. The germline gives CDR1 SGHVS, CDR2 FNYEAQ. Preparation of TRB cDNA libraries relied on 5' RACE carrying UMI labels. TCRdb reprocessed the 5' RACE reads, keeping one entry per CDR3 protein, no DNA. This repertoire includes about 130,000 distinct CDR3 sequences. The sample consisted of naive CXCR3- CD8+ T cells from blood. Sample subset: CD45RO-CCR7+CD27+CD95- naive CD8+ T cells lacking CXCR3 (TNR3-). This rearrangement joins TRBV7-6 to TRBJ2-3; TCRdb's D call of TRBD2 is untestable without DNA. The clonotype was recovered from a human donor in good health. Some clones in this sample may be carry-over from other donors' samples. CDR3 loop: CASSVTSGLTDTQYF. The complete variable domain, with remaining parts taken from reference TRBV7-6 and TRBJ2-3, reads GAGVSQSPRYKVTKRGQDVALRCDPISGHVSLYWYRQALGQGPEFLTYFNYEAQQDKSGLPNDRFSAERPEGSISTLTIQRTEQRDSAMYRCASSVTSGLTDTQYFGPGTRLTVL.